This entry lists 18 T cell receptor beta chains sequenced from one sample in a study of blood T cell repertoires in COVID-19. Clones were read by immunoSEQ multiplex PCR, and TCRdb kept only the in-frame ones, dropping some. The data hold around 130,000 clones, with approximately 90% observed a single time. The specimen sequenced was peripheral blood. These receptors came from a woman aged 80 or over with acute or convalescent COVID-19.

The rearrangement uses TRBV5-6 and TRBJ1-1; 8 bases are shared with TRBD1. Germline V gene sequence: CDR1 SGHDT, CDR2 YYEEEE. V lost 5 bases and J lost 4; bases outside the gene matches: 10. The CDR3 has 15 amino acids. The CDR3, as DNA: TGTGCCAGCAGGGGCCAGGACAGGGTGGCCACTGAAGCTTTCTTT. It is translated as CASRGQDRVATEAFF.

The J gene is TRBJ1-2, the V gene TRBV12-3 or TRBV12-4; perhaps TRBD1 as D (5 bases). The CDR3 sequence is 13 residues long. V was shortened by 1 base and J by 8 bases, with 11 bases between the two germline ends. CDR3 in DNA: TGTGCCAGCAGTTTAGTCAGGGCTGCGGGCTACACCTTC. Translating gives CASSLVRAAGYTF.

This chain links TRBV7-6 with TRBJ2-7, with TRBD2 matching over 14 bases. The CDR3 has 16 residues. Germline CDR1 reads SGHVS; CDR2 reads FNYEAQ. V shed 5 bases, J shed 0 bases, and the junction held 3 bases outside the gene matches. The CDR3 is CASSQGLAGDSYEQYF. The CDR3 DNA sequence: TGTGCCAGCAGCCAGGGACTAGCGGGGGACTCCTACGAGCAGTACTTC.

The gene calls are TRBV7-2 and TRBJ2-7; the D gene is possibly TRBD2 (6 bases). Between the trimmed V and J ends, which lost 3 bases and 1 base, there was a span of 13 bases. Germline-derived CDR1 and CDR2 are SGHTA and FQGNSA. The CDR3 is made up of 15 amino acids. CDR3 loop: CASSFTGTESYEQYF. The CDR3 DNA reads TGTGCCAGCAGCTTTACCGGGACTGAGTCCTACGAGCAGTACTTC.

The CDR3 loop reads CASSLVVGNTEAFF. The CDR3 region has the DNA TGTGCCAGCAGCTTAGTGGTCGGGAACACTGAAGCTTTCTTT. The chain couples TRBV7-8 to TRBJ1-1; D gene ambiguous. The CDR3 totals 14 residues. Trimming shortened V by 1 base and J by 1 base, and 7 bases separated the two germline ends. Germline CDR1 reads SGHVS; CDR2 reads FQNEAQ.

This clone was recorded only once. The genes are TRBV18 and TRBJ1-1; unclear D gene. The CDR3 runs 12 residues. CDR1 is KGHSH and CDR2 is LQKENI in the germline V gene. The V end was cut by 4 bases, the J end by 8 bases, with 11 bases between. The CDR3 DNA reads as TGTGCCAGCTCACAACAACTCAGGGAAGCTTTCTTT. Encoded protein: CASSQQLREAFF.

This clone was seen a handful of times. The genes are TRBV9 and TRBJ2-1, with D unclear. The CDR3 consists of 14 residues. Deletions cut 0 bases from V and 2 bases from J, with 6 bases between. From germline, CDR1 is SGDLS and CDR2 YYNGEE. CDR3 DNA: TGTGCCAGCAGCGTAGGTGGAGCCTACAATGAGCAGTTCTTC. This encodes CASSVGGAYNEQFF.

The chain carries TRBV6-5 and TRBJ1-2; D call uncertain. The V end was cut by 4 bases, the J end by 9 bases, with 12 bases between. Germline CDR1 MNHEY, CDR2 SVGAGI. The CDR3 length is 12 residues. CDR3 coding DNA: TGTGCCAGCAGTTTGTCGCCAGGAAGCTACACCTTC. Protein sequence: CASSLSPGSYTF.

This clone occurred once. The chain combines TRBV5-4 with TRBJ2-5; the D gene is possibly TRBD1 (6 bases). Per germline, CDR1 SGHNT and CDR2 YYREEE (reference sequence). V was cut by 0 bases and J by 2 bases, with 11 bases left in between. The CDR3 consists of 15 residues. The CDR3 nucleotides are TGTGCCAGCAGCTTGGGGCAGGGGAGTCAAGAGACCCAGTACTTC. It codes for CASSLGQGSQETQYF.

The chain couples TRBV5-1 to TRBJ2-7; 7 bases are a match to TRBD1. CDR3 size: 14 residues. V shed 2 bases and J 5 bases; nucleotides not matched to a gene: 7. Germline CDR1 SGHRS, CDR2 YFSETQ. CDR3 sequence (DNA): TGCGCCAGCAGCTTTGTAGGGGGCAGGAACGAGCAGTACTTC. This sequence encodes CASSFVGGRNEQYF.

The chain joins TRBV3-1 (or the pseudogene TRBV3-2) to TRBJ2-2, with D tentatively TRBD1 (5 bases). From germline, CDR1 is LGHDT and CDR2 YNNKEL (reference sequence). This CDR3 spans 14 amino acids. V lost 2 bases, J lost 12 bases, and 16 bases lay in between. The CDR3 region is CASSQTQGAVKLFF. The CDR3 DNA sequence: TGTGCCAGCAGCCAAACGCAGGGTGCGGTAAAGCTGTTTTTT.

The rearrangement links TRBV6-5 to TRBJ2-7; TRBD1 matches at 9 bases. The CDR3 is 15 residues long. Germline assignment: CDR1 MNHEY and CDR2 SVGAGI. The junction had 10 bases not matched to a gene; V was cut back by 0 bases and J by 10 bases. In DNA form, the CDR3 reads TGTGCCAGCAGTTACTCGCGGAGCCGGGACAGGGTACAGTACTTC. This sequence encodes CASSYSRSRDRVQYF.

The DNA of the CDR3 is TGTGCCAGCAGCTTGGGACAGCCTCCCCGGAACACCATATATTTT. It translates to CASSLGQPPRNTIYF. The chain recombines TRBV7-2 with TRBJ1-3; 7 bases line up with TRBD1. This CDR3 comprises 15 residues. Unmatched junction bases numbered 9, after V lost 3 bases and J lost 7 bases. Germline CDR1 SGHTA, CDR2 FQGNSA.

The chain links TRBV6-2 or TRBV6-3 to TRBJ1-5; TRBD1 matches 9 bases. Germline V gene lookup returns CDR1 MNHEY and CDR2 SVGEGT. J was trimmed by 6 bases and V by 2 bases; bases with no gene match: 5. The CDR3 covers 15 residues. For the CDR3, the DNA is TGTGCCAGCAGTTACCCCGGACAGGGGATTCAGCCCCAGCATTTT. Amino acid sequence: CASSYPGQGIQPQHF.

In this sample, this clone turned up once. This sequence joins TRBV6-5 and TRBJ1-1, with D maybe TRBD1 (6 bases). The V gene's germline CDR1 is MNHEY and CDR2 SVGAGI. The germline V and J ends were trimmed by 5 bases and 4 bases, with 14 bases remaining between them. The CDR3 spans 14 residues. The DNA for the CDR3 is TGTGCCAGCAGTACCCAGGGGTCGGGCACTGAAGCTTTCTTT. Translation gives CASSTQGSGTEAFF.

This chain joins TRBV15 and TRBJ2-7; the D gene is possibly TRBD1 (5 bases). This CDR3 contains 14 residues. The V gene lost 7 bases and the J gene lost 0 bases, with 13 bases spanning the gap. Germline loops: CDR1 LNHNV, CDR2 YYDKDF (reference sequence). The CDR3: CATKPNRNSYEQYF. CDR3 nucleotide sequence: TGTGCCACCAAGCCGAACAGGAACTCCTACGAGCAGTACTTC.

The chain couples TRBV5-3 to TRBJ2-7; 9 bases fit TRBD1. TRBV5-3 qualifies as an ORF whose function is uncertain. The CDR3 length is 15 residues. V lost 0 bases, J lost 3 bases, and 4 bases stayed unmatched. CDR3 nucleotides: TGTGCCAGAAGCTTGGTCACAGGGGGCCTCTACGAGCAGTACTTC. Its translation: CARSLVTGGLYEQYF.

The rearrangement links TRBV5-1 to TRBJ2-7; 9 bases agree with TRBD1. The junction had 13 bases not matched to a gene; V was cut back by 3 bases and J by 3 bases. Germline values: CDR1 SGHRS, CDR2 YFSETQ. The CDR3 loop spans 17 amino acids. CDR3: CASSSGHQTTGGYEQYF. CDR3 bases: TGCGCCAGCAGCTCAGGCCACCAAACGACAGGGGGCTACGAGCAGTACTTC.